The 27 T cell receptor beta chains listed next were all sequenced from one sample in a study of neoadjuvant nivolumab and ipilimumab in lung cancer. Assay: immunoSEQ multiplex PCR; the TCRdb copy retains only in-frame clones and omits some. Here the sample spans fewer than 40,000 clones, approximately 89% being singletons. Sequenced here: peripheral blood, sampled before neoadjuvant nivolumab, alone or with ipilimumab. The receptors were sampled from an adult with non-small cell lung cancer.

A few counts support this clone. The chain joins TRBV4-2 to TRBJ1-4; 11 bases match TRBD1. CDR3 length: 17 residues. J was trimmed by 7 bases and V by 1 base; bases with no gene match: 8. Germline assignment: CDR1 LGHNA and CDR2 YNFKEQ. In DNA, the CDR3 is TGTGCCAGCAGCCAAGGCACCGAAGGGACAGGGGGTGAAAAACTGTTTTTT. Amino acids: CASSQGTEGTGGEKLFF.

This chain uses TRBV28 with TRBJ2-1, with TRBD2 matching over 8 bases. The V gene's germline CDR1 is MDHEN and CDR2 SYDVKM. The V gene end was trimmed by 3 bases and the J gene end by 4 bases; junction bases not matched to a gene: 5. CDR3 length: 15 amino acids. CDR3 loop: CASSLRAGGYNEQFF. The CDR3 DNA is TGTGCCAGCAGTTTGCGGGCGGGAGGATACAATGAGCAGTTCTTC.

V is TRBV7-9 and J is TRBJ2-7; D gene unclear. The CDR3 loop spans 13 amino acids. V was cut by 0 bases and J by 6 bases, with 9 bases left in between. Germline CDR1 and CDR2: SEHNR and FQNEAQ (reference sequence). CDR3 coding DNA: TGTGCCAGCAGCTTAGCCCCCAGAGTCGAGCAGTACTTC. It specifies CASSLAPRVEQYF.

This clone has only one observation. This chain connects TRBV19 to TRBJ1-4; no definite D call. From germline, CDR1 is LNHDA and CDR2 SQIVND (reference sequence). Trimming cost V 7 bases and J 0 bases, with 9 bases left between them. The CDR3 is 14 amino acids. The CDR3 DNA is TGTGCCAGTACCTCCGTTCCAACTAATGAAAAACTGTTTTTT. This gives the protein CASTSVPTNEKLFF.

The genes are TRBV7-9 and TRBJ1-2; unclear D gene. CDR1 and CDR2 from the germline V gene are SEHNR and FQNEAQ (reference sequence). V lost 6 bases to trimming and J lost 7 bases, with 15 bases between them. This CDR3 has 13 amino acids. The CDR3 region has the DNA TGTGCCAGCAGTTCTGATCGTGCGGGTGGCTACACCTTC. It codes for CASSSDRAGGYTF.

This clone has a single count. The genes are TRBV11-2 and TRBJ2-1; 11 bases agree with TRBD2. Germline V lookup: CDR1 SGHAT, CDR2 FQNNGV. This CDR3 region has 17 residues. Trimming took 4 bases from V and 4 from J; bases not matched to a gene: 9. Here the CDR3 reads CASSSYRLAGPYNEQFF. The CDR3 nucleotides are TGTGCCAGCAGCTCCTACCGACTAGCGGGACCTTACAATGAGCAGTTCTTC.

This sequence joins TRBV5-1 and TRBJ2-7, with 7 positions matching TRBD2. Germline CDR1 and CDR2: SGHRS and YFSETQ. CDR3 size: 15 residues. V was pared by 0 bases and J by 6 bases, with 9 bases of the junction left unmatched. The CDR3, as DNA: TGCGCCAGCAGCTTGGTTGCTAGCGGCTTAGGCGAGCAGTACTTC. It encodes CASSLVASGLGEQYF. Based on the CDR3 plus reference TRBV5-1 and TRBJ2-7, the full variable domain is KAGVTQTPRYLIKTRGQQVTLSCSPISGHRSVSWYQQTPGQGLQFLFEYFSETQRNKGNFPGRFSGRQFSNSRSEMNVSTLELGDSALYLCASSLVASGLGEQYFGPGTRLTVT.

A single count supports this clone. V is TRBV11-3 and J is TRBJ2-5; 10 bases line up with TRBD1. Losses at the gene ends were 5 bases for V and 7 bases for J; bases not matched to a gene: 4. The CDR3 contains 13 residues. The germline V gene encodes CDR1 SGHNT and CDR2 YENEEA. Here the CDR3 reads CASSPRTGGTQYF. The CDR3 region has the DNA TGTGCCAGCAGCCCCCGGACAGGGGGGACCCAGTACTTC.

The genes are TRBV29-1 and TRBJ2-2; TRBD1 agrees at 9 bases. The V gene's germline CDR1 is SQVTM and CDR2 ANQGSEA. V was clipped by 4 bases and J by 7 bases; unmatched bases: 10. The CDR3 runs to 15 residues. CDR3 residues: CSVGTGQGFDGELFF. In DNA, the CDR3 is TGCAGCGTTGGTACGGGACAGGGTTTTGACGGGGAGCTGTTTTTT.

V and J are TRBV5-5 and TRBJ2-2; 12 bases fit TRBD1. The CDR3 is made up of 16 amino acids. Germline lookup yields CDR1 SGHKS and CDR2 YYEKEE (reference sequence). The V segment lost 4 bases and the J segment 8 bases; nucleotides outside the gene matches: 9. CDR3 residues: CASSSRDRGRFGELFF. The CDR3 DNA follows: TGTGCCAGCAGCAGCCGGGACAGGGGGCGTTTTGGGGAGCTGTTTTTT.

This chain uses TRBV7-9 with TRBJ2-7; no firm D call. The ends were cut back, 3 bases at V and 3 bases at J, with 6 bases in the middle. Germline CDR1 and CDR2: SEHNR and FQNEAQ (reference sequence). The CDR3 has 12 residues. The CDR3 DNA is TGTGCCAGCAGCTTTGGCAGCTACGAGCAGTACTTC. The encoded protein is CASSFGSYEQYF.

The chain uses TRBV6-5 and TRBJ2-1; D is uncertain. The CDR3 runs 16 residues. V was clipped by 0 bases and J by 0 bases, with 9 bases between them. Germline CDR1 is MNHEY and CDR2 is SVGAGI. CDR3 in DNA: TGTGCCAGCAGTTACTCCGGCAGCAGCTCCTACAATGAGCAGTTCTTC. Protein product: CASSYSGSSSYNEQFF.

V gene TRBV2 combines with J gene TRBJ1-5; 7 positions agree with TRBD1. V shed 2 bases, J shed 6 bases, and the junction held 7 bases outside the gene matches. This CDR3 region has 15 residues. Germline V gene sequence: CDR1 SNHLY, CDR2 FYNNEI. The CDR3 reads CASSESEGALQPQHF. CDR3 bases: TGTGCCAGCAGTGAAAGTGAGGGGGCGCTTCAGCCCCAGCATTTT.

The chain combines TRBV5-8 with TRBJ1-1; 7 bases are a match to TRBD1. J was trimmed by 0 bases and V by 7 bases; bases with no gene match: 12. Germline values: CDR1 SGHTS, CDR2 YDEGEE. The CDR3 spans 16 residues. The CDR3, as DNA: TGTGCCAGCCCCCGGGGTAGGGGACAGATGAACACTGAAGCTTTCTTT. It yields the protein CASPRGRGQMNTEAFF.

This chain uses TRBV11-1 with TRBJ2-7, with 9 bases matching TRBD2. Germline assignment: CDR1 SGHAT and CDR2 FQDESV (reference sequence). Germline trimming cut 5 bases from V and 9 bases from J; bases unmatched to any gene: 14. This CDR3 is 15 amino acids long. CDR3 DNA sequence: TGTGCCAGCAGCCCGCCGGGACTAGCTACGGGATGGCAGTACTTC. Translation gives CASSPPGLATGWQYF.

This sequence joins TRBV29-1 and TRBJ1-2; unclear D gene. Germline V gene sequence: CDR1 SQVTM, CDR2 ANQGSEA. V lost 3 bases to trimming and J lost 8 bases, with 13 bases between them. The CDR3 has 12 amino acids. The CDR3 sequence is CSVEIWEGGYTF. The CDR3 nucleotides are TGCAGCGTTGAGATTTGGGAGGGAGGCTACACCTTC.

This clone is a singleton in its sample. The chain carries TRBV10-3 and TRBJ2-7, with D possibly being TRBD2 (7 bases). V was cut by 11 bases and J by 0 bases, with 14 bases left in between. Germline CDR1 reads ENHRY; CDR2 reads SYGVKD. This CDR3 contains 13 residues. CDR3 amino acids: CASGGGSSYEQYF. CDR3 DNA sequence: TGTGCCTCCGGGGGCGGGAGCTCCTACGAGCAGTACTTC.

V and J are TRBV2 and TRBJ1-2; 11 bases align to TRBD1. This CDR3 is 15 amino acids long. The V segment lost 3 bases and the J segment 7 bases; nucleotides outside the gene matches: 7. Germline CDR1 reads SNHLY; CDR2 reads FYNNEI. The CDR3 here is CASSDRTGGRVGYTF. CDR3 nucleotide sequence: TGTGCCAGCAGTGACAGGACAGGGGGCAGGGTTGGCTACACCTTC.

This sequence joins TRBV4-3 and TRBJ2-1, with no clear D. The CDR3 totals 14 residues. Germline lookup yields CDR1 LGHNA and CDR2 YSLEER. The germline V and J ends were trimmed by 0 bases and 5 bases, with 8 bases remaining between them. Here the CDR3 reads CASSQEAPNNEQFF. In nucleotides, the CDR3 is TGCGCCAGCAGCCAAGAAGCCCCTAACAATGAGCAGTTCTTC.

The CDR3, as DNA: TGTGCCAGCAGCTTAGGGACAGCTCTCTCCTCAGATACGCAGTATTTT. It translates to CASSLGTALSSDTQYF. The V gene is TRBV7-9, the J gene TRBJ2-3; D is perhaps TRBD1 (6 bases). The ends were cut back, 1 base at V and 4 bases at J, with 15 bases in the middle. CDR3 length equals 16 residues. Germline V lookup: CDR1 SEHNR, CDR2 FQNEAQ (reference sequence).

CDR3 bases: TGTGCCAGCAGCTTTCAAGGGGGCGAGACCCAGTACTTC. Protein sequence: CASSFQGGETQYF. The rearrangement uses TRBV7-9 and TRBJ2-5; TRBD1 matches 7 bases. CDR3 size: 13 residues. V was pared by 3 bases and J by 5 bases, with 3 bases of the junction left unmatched. The germline CDR1 and CDR2 sequences are SEHNR and FQNEAQ (reference sequence).

This chain joins TRBV9 and TRBJ2-1; no clear D gene. CDR3 length: 13 amino acids. The germline gives CDR1 SGDLS, CDR2 YYNGEE. Trimming left V 3 bases short and J 6 bases short, with 10 bases between. CDR3 residues: CASSENRVNEQFF. The CDR3 region has the DNA TGTGCCAGCAGCGAGAATCGGGTCAATGAGCAGTTCTTC. Filled out from reference TRBV9 and TRBJ2-1, the complete variable domain reads DSGVTQTPKHLITATGQRVTLRCSPRSGDLSVYWYQQSLDQGLQFLIQYYNGEERAKGNILERFSAQQFPDLHSELNLSSLELGDSALYFCASSENRVNEQFFGPGTRLTVL.

The rearrangement uses TRBV5-1 and TRBJ2-5; the match to TRBD1 covers 11 bases. The germline V gene encodes CDR1 SGHRS and CDR2 YFSETQ. The CDR3 runs 15 residues. Trimming cost V 4 bases and J 5 bases; bases outside gene matches: 7. CDR3 nucleotides: TGCGCCAGCAGCCGGGACAGGGGGAGAGGCGAGACCCAGTACTTC. This translates into CASSRDRGRGETQYF.

V gene TRBV18 combines with J gene TRBJ2-6, with TRBD1 as a possible D gene (6 bases). The CDR3 spans 15 residues. CDR1 is KGHSH and CDR2 is LQKENI in the germline V gene. V lost 3 bases and J 4 bases, leaving 10 bases between the germline ends. CDR3 region: CASSPGAQGANVLTF. CDR3 sequence (DNA): TGTGCCAGCTCACCGGGGGCGCAGGGGGCCAACGTCCTGACTTTC.

The CDR3, as DNA: TGCAGCGTTGCTGGGCGTGGGGCCAACGTCCTGACTTTC. This translates into CSVAGRGANVLTF. The V and J genes are TRBV29-1 and TRBJ2-6; D ambiguous. CDR3 length equals 13 residues. Germline loops: CDR1 SQVTM, CDR2 ANQGSEA. V was clipped by 4 bases and J by 3 bases, with 7 bases between them.

The gene calls are TRBV2 and TRBJ2-7; D tentatively fits TRBD1 or TRBD2 (5 bases each). This CDR3 has 13 residues. The ends were cut back, 6 bases at V and 6 bases at J, with 15 bases in the middle. Per germline, CDR1 SNHLY and CDR2 FYNNEI. CDR3 region: CASREDIRAEQYF. The CDR3, as DNA: TGTGCCAGCAGGGAGGACATACGCGCCGAGCAGTACTTC.

This chain uses TRBV6-4 with TRBJ2-2; D is unresolved. The germline V gene encodes CDR1 MRHNA and CDR2 SNTAGT. The length of the CDR3 is 14 residues. V was shortened by 2 bases and J by 4 bases, with 8 bases between the two germline ends. CDR3 protein: CASSDPMGTGELFF. DNA for the CDR3: TGTGCCAGCAGTGACCCCATGGGCACCGGGGAGCTGTTTTTT.